One and the same sample provided the 20 T cell receptor beta chains below, sequenced in a study of Graves' ophthalmopathy and Graves' hyperthyroidism. Amplified TCR beta CDR3 regions were obtained using RNA transcripts as template. Second-round multiplex PCR came after first-round RT-PCR with HTBI primers. A single record per CDR3 protein comes from TCRdb applying MiXCR to the multiplex PCR reads. The table lists about 740,000 distinct CDR3 sequences, around 40% of them singletons. The sequenced sample consisted of peripheral blood. The receptors come from an adult man with Graves' ophthalmopathy.

J is TRBJ2-2 and V is TRBV24-1; 7 nucleotides align to TRBD1. The CDR3 covers 15 residues. CDR1 is KGHDR, CDR2 SFDVKD, per germline. With 11 bases clipped from V and 0 bases from J, the junction kept 8 bases outside the gene matches. The CDR3 nucleotides read TGTGCCAGCAACCCACAGGGGACGAACACCGGGGAGCTGTTTTTT. Translated: CASNPQGTNTGELFF.

A few counts support this clonotype. The chain has TRBV20-1 and TRBJ1-1; 12 bases fit TRBD1. The CDR3 contains 13 residues. J was trimmed by 5 bases and V by 6 bases; bases with no gene match: 4. CDR1 and CDR2 (germline): DFQATT, SNEGSKA (reference sequence). The CDR3 here is CSAGTGGRTEAFF. CDR3 DNA sequence: TGCAGTGCAGGGACAGGGGGCCGTACTGAAGCTTTCTTT.

On this clonotype: This may stem from a read error, because a much larger clone lies one nucleotide away. The CDR3 spells CSARVAGVVETQYF. The CDR3 DNA reads TGCAGTGCTAGGGTTGCGGGCGTTGTTGAGACCCAGTACTTC. The chain carries TRBV20-1 and TRBJ2-5; D might be TRBD2 (5 bases). This CDR3 region has 14 residues. CDR1 is DFQATT and CDR2 is SNEGSKA in the germline V gene (reference sequence). V lost 3 bases to trimming and J lost 5 bases, with 16 bases between them.

This clonotype has more than one count but fewer than ten. V is TRBV7-9 and J is TRBJ2-2; possibly TRBD2 for D (5 bases). Trimming shortened V by 4 bases and J by 7 bases, and 13 bases separated the two germline ends. Per the germline V gene, CDR1 is SEHNR and CDR2 is FQNEAQ (reference sequence). The CDR3 has 14 amino acids. The CDR3 DNA sequence: TGTGCCAGCAGCTCCTACCACGAGGGCGGGGAGCTGTTTTTT. This translates into CASSSYHEGGELFF. Filled out from reference TRBV7-9 and TRBJ2-2, the complete variable domain reads DTGVSQNPRHKITKRGQNVTFRCDPISEHNRLYWYRQTLGQGPEFLTYFQNEAQLEKSRLLSDRFSAERPKGSFSTLEIQRTEQGDSAMYLCASSSYHEGGELFFGEGSRLTVL.

This clonotype was detected only a few times. The CDR3 DNA reads TGTGCCAGCAGCTTAGGGGAGGTTCGGACTGAAGCTTTCTTT. Its translation: CASSLGEVRTEAFF. The chain employs TRBV7-9 and TRBJ1-1, with D unclear. The V end lost 1 base, the J end lost 5 bases, and 11 bases lay between the germline ends. This CDR3 comprises 14 residues. Per germline, CDR1 SEHNR and CDR2 FQNEAQ (reference sequence). The full variable domain, rest sourced from reference TRBV7-9 and TRBJ1-1, is DTGVSQNPRHKITKRGQNVTFRCDPISEHNRLYWYRQTLGQGPEFLTYFQNEAQLEKSRLLSDRFSAERPKGSFSTLEIQRTEQGDSAMYLCASSLGEVRTEAFFGQGTRLTVV.

This clonotype appeared once. V gene TRBV7-9 combines with J gene TRBJ2-7, with D hard to call. There are 13 residues in the CDR3. Trimming cost V 5 bases and J 8 bases, with 16 bases left between them. Germline-derived CDR1 and CDR2 are SEHNR and FQNEAQ (reference sequence). DNA of the CDR3: TGTGCCAGCAGCCCGACGGTCCGATACCAGCAGTACTTC. It is translated as CASSPTVRYQQYF. Looking up the rest from reference TRBV7-9 and TRBJ2-7 gives the full variable domain: DTGVSQNPRHKITKRGQNVTFRCDPISEHNRLYWYRQTLGQGPEFLTYFQNEAQLEKSRLLSDRFSAERPKGSFSTLEIQRTEQGDSAMYLCASSPTVRYQQYFGPGTRLTVT.

CDR3 protein: CASSLTAVDTGELFF. The DNA for the CDR3 is TGTGCCAGCAGCTTAACGGCAGTTGACACCGGGGAGCTGTTTTTT. The chain joins TRBV7-3 to TRBJ2-2; D not resolved. Trimming stripped 0 bases from V and 3 bases from J, with 8 bases between. Germline-derived CDR1 and CDR2 are SGHTA and FQGTGA. The CDR3 loop spans 15 amino acids.

CDR3 residues: CASSSSFPDRLETQYF. The CDR3 DNA is TGCGCCAGCAGCTCCTCTTTCCCGGACAGGCTCGAGACCCAGTACTTC. The gene calls are TRBV5-1 and TRBJ2-5, with TRBD1 identical over 7 bases. This CDR3 comprises 16 residues. In germline, CDR1 is SGHRS, CDR2 YFSETQ. V was clipped by 3 bases and J by 5 bases; unmatched bases: 13.

As regards this clonotype: This clone may be a read error of a much larger clone one base away. The V call is TRBV2, the J call TRBJ2-7, with D perhaps matching TRBD2 (5 bases). This CDR3 is built from 13 residues. V lost 2 bases, J lost 2 bases, and 7 bases lay in between. Germline CDR1 is SNHLY and CDR2 is FYNNEI. The CDR3 region has the DNA TGTGCCAGCAGTGAACTGGGAGCCTACGAGCAGTACTTC. This encodes CASSELGAYEQYF.

This chain connects TRBV9 to TRBJ1-4, with TRBD1 matching 7 bases. CDR3 length: 15 amino acids. Germline V gives CDR1 SGDLS, CDR2 YYNGEE. Trimming at V came to 6 bases and at J to 0 bases, leaving 5 bases not matched to a gene. Written as DNA, the CDR3 is TGTGCCAGCAACCCCACAGGGGCAACTAATGAAAAACTGTTTTTT. It specifies CASNPTGATNEKLFF.

V is TRBV29-1 and J is TRBJ2-2, with D maybe TRBD1 (6 bases). The CDR3 length is 14 residues. Germline CDR1 is SQVTM and CDR2 is ANQGSEA. V was cut by 6 bases and J by 1 base, with 12 bases left in between. The CDR3 sequence is CSVGASRNTGELFF. The CDR3 nucleotides are TGCAGCGTGGGGGCCTCGCGGAACACCGGGGAGCTGTTTTTT.

The chain is built from TRBV19 and TRBJ1-1; 8 bases are a match to TRBD1. V shed 3 bases, J shed 13 bases, and the junction held 4 bases outside the gene matches. The CDR3 runs 11 residues. Per the germline V gene, CDR1 is LNHDA and CDR2 is SQIVND (reference sequence). The CDR3 loop reads CASSISTGVFF. CDR3 DNA sequence: TGTGCCAGTAGTATCTCGACAGGGGTTTTCTTT.

This clonotype turned up a few times. The chain links TRBV4-1 to TRBJ2-7; D unclear. CDR3 length: 13 amino acids. CDR1 is MGHRA and CDR2 is YSYEKL in the germline V gene. V was cut by 0 bases and J by 4 bases, with 7 bases left in between. The CDR3 DNA reads as TGCGCCAGCAGCCAAGATATAAAGTACGAGCAGTACTTC. Translation gives CASSQDIKYEQYF.

V usage is TRBV4-1 and J usage is TRBJ2-2; D perhaps matches TRBD2 (7 bases). Trimming took 3 bases from V and 4 from J, leaving 18 bases between them. The CDR3 runs 17 residues. CDR1 and CDR2 (germline): MGHRA, YSYEKL. The CDR3 region is CASSQGGGRSVTGELFF. The CDR3 nucleotides are TGCGCCAGCAGCCAGGGGGGGGGCCGCTCGGTCACCGGGGAGCTGTTTTTT.

This clonotype was seen only a few times. The genes are TRBV27 and TRBJ2-7; 7 bases match TRBD1. Germline V gene lookup returns CDR1 MNHEY and CDR2 SMNVEV (reference sequence). Unmatched junction bases numbered 8, after V lost 4 bases and J lost 5 bases. The CDR3 spans 14 residues. The CDR3 protein is CASSSGQEVHEQYF. The CDR3 DNA follows: TGTGCCAGCAGTTCCGGACAGGAGGTCCACGAGCAGTACTTC.

V usage is TRBV5-1 and J usage is TRBJ2-6, with D perhaps matching TRBD1 (6 bases). V dropped 1 base and J dropped 0 bases, with 14 bases sitting between them. Germline CDR1 reads SGHRS; CDR2 reads YFSETQ. CDR3 length equals 18 residues. CDR3 protein: CASSLTTGVLSGANVLTF. The CDR3 DNA is TGCGCCAGCAGCTTGACGACAGGTGTCCTCTCTGGGGCCAACGTCCTGACTTTC.

The gene calls are TRBV10-3 and TRBJ1-5, with TRBD1 matching over 11 bases. Germline loops: CDR1 ENHRY, CDR2 SYGVKD. J was trimmed by 2 bases and V by 3 bases; bases with no gene match: 3. The CDR3 has 16 amino acids. The CDR3 spells CAISEVGQGGNQPQHF. The CDR3 coding sequence is TGTGCCATCAGTGAAGTGGGACAGGGGGGCAATCAGCCCCAGCATTTT.

The chain employs TRBV15 and TRBJ2-5, with TRBD1 matching over 8 bases. V lost 3 bases and J lost 5; bases outside the gene matches: 14. Looked up from germline, CDR1 is LNHNV and CDR2 is YYDKDF (reference sequence). This CDR3 comprises 17 residues. In nucleotides, the CDR3 is TGTGCCACCAGCAGGCCCTTTCAGGGGGCGGATCACGAGACCCAGTACTTC. The encoded protein is CATSRPFQGADHETQYF.

This clonotype occurred many times. V is TRBV19 and J is TRBJ2-7; 8 bases are a match to TRBD1. V shed 5 bases and J 3 bases; nucleotides not matched to a gene: 6. The CDR3 loop spans 14 amino acids. Germline lookup yields CDR1 LNHDA and CDR2 SQIVND (reference sequence). The CDR3 loop is CASSSDREGYEQYF. DNA for the CDR3: TGTGCCAGTAGTTCGGACAGGGAAGGCTACGAGCAGTACTTC.

Points on this clonotype: One junction end does not reproduce the germline sequence, and a read error may be involved. This CDR3 is CASSQVAGGVETQYF. CDR3 coding DNA: TGCGCCAGCAGCCAAGTAGCGGGAGGGGTCGAGACCCAGTACTTC. J is TRBJ2-5 and V is TRBV7-3; TRBD2 agrees at 11 bases. There are 15 residues in the CDR3. Germline assignment: CDR1 SGHTA and CDR2 FQGTGA.